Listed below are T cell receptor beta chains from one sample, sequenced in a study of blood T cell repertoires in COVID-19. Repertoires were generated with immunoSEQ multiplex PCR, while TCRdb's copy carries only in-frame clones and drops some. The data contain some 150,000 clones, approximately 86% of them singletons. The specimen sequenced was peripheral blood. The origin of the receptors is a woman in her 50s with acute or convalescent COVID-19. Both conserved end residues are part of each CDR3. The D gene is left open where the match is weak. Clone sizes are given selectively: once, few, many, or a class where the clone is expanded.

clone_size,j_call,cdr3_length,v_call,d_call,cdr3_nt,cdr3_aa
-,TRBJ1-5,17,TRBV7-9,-,TGTGCCAGCAGCTTATCAGGGGACCAAACTAGCAATCAGCCCCAGCATTTT,CASSLSGDQTSNQPQHF
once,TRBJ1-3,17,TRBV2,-,TGTGCCAGCCGCGAGGGTAGGGCCAAAACTGCTGGAAACACCATATATTTT,CASREGRAKTAGNTIYF
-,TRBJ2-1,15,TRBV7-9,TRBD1,TGTGCCAGCAGCTTAGAAACAGGGGGTACGGTTGAGCAGTTCTTC,CASSLETGGTVEQFF
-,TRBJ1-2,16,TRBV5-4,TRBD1,TGTGCCAGCAGCTTGGGGATGGCAGGGGGTAGGGAGGGCTACACCTTC,CASSLGMAGGREGYTF
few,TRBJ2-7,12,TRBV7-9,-,TGTGCCAGCAGCTTAGCGGCAACAGGCCCCAACTTC,CASSLAATGPNF
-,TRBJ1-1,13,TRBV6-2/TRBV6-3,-,TGTGCCAGCAGTCAGACACCAGACACTGAAGCTTTCTTT,CASSQTPDTEAFF
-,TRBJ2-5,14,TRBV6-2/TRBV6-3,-,TGTGCCAGCAGTTACCTGAGGGTTGGGGAGACCCAGTACTTC,CASSYLRVGETQYF
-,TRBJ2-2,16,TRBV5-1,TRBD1,TGCGCCAGCAGCTTCGCGGGACAGGGTGGTCCCGGGGAGCTGTTTTTT,CASSFAGQGGPGELFF
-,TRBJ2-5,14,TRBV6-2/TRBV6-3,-,TGTGCCAGCAGTTTCCACAGATTGCAAGAGACCCAGTACTTC,CASSFHRLQETQYF
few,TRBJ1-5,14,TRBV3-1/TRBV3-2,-,TGTGCCAGCAGCCAAGCAAGTACGGATCAGCCCCAGCATTTT,CASSQASTDQPQHF
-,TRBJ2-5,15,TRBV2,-,TGTGCCAGCAGTAAATATGCTGCTAGGGAGGAGACCCAGTACTTC,CASSKYAAREETQYF
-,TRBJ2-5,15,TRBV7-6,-,TGTGCCAGCAGCTTAGCGGGAGTGTACCAAGAGACCCAGTACTTC,CASSLAGVYQETQYF
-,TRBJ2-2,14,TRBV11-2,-,TGTGCCAGCAGCTTGGGCAGATTCACCGGGGAGCTGTTTTTT,CASSLGRFTGELFF
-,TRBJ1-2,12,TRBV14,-,TGTGCCAGCAGCCCCTTCCCCCCTGGCTACACCTTC,CASSPFPPGYTF
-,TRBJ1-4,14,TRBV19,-,TGTGCCAGTACGACCAGGAAAGCTAATGAAAAACTGTTTTTT,CASTTRKANEKLFF
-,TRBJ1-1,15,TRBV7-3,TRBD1,TGTGCCAGCGGCGAACAGGGGCCCCCGAACACTGAAGCTTTCTTT,CASGEQGPPNTEAFF
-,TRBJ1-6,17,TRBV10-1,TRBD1,TGCGCCAGCGACCGGGACAGGCTCCCGGTGGGGAATTCACCCCTCCACTTT,CASDRDRLPVGNSPLHF
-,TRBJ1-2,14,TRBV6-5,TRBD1,TGTGCCAGCAGTCCGCGGACAGGGGGCTATGGCTACACCTTC,CASSPRTGGYGYTF
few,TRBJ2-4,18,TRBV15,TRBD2,TGTGCCACCAGCAGCGGGACTAGCGGGATTCTAGCCAAAAACATTCAGTACTTC,CATSSGTSGILAKNIQYF
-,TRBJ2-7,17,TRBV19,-,TGTGCCAGTAGTATAGCGTGGTCGGGATTTAGCTCCTACGAGCAGTACTTC,CASSIAWSGFSSYEQYF
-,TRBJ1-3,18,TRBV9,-,TGTGCCAGCAGCGTAGCCCCCGCAGGGGCGTTCTCTGGAAACACCATATATTTT,CASSVAPAGAFSGNTIYF
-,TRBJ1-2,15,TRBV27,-,TGTGCCAGCAGTCCTGAACAGGGTTCTGGCTATGGCTACACCTTC,CASSPEQGSGYGYTF
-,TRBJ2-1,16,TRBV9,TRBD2,TGTGCCAGCAGCGACCCCGGGACTAGCGGGATGAATGAGCAGTTCTTC,CASSDPGTSGMNEQFF